This T cell receptor beta chain was identified in a study of blood T cell repertoires in COVID-19 (dated by TCRdb to about 2020). Turning to the overall study: Samples covering the acute and convalescent phases of COVID-19 were provided by collaborators in the United States, Italy and Spain. Samples were obtained from the ongoing ImmuneRACE study (first 160 participants) and from 1,000 to 1,500 subjects provided by 6 global collaborators. The repertoires were released in a freely available public database intended as a resource for research on the immune response to SARS-CoV-2. Deeply sampled blood TCRbeta repertoires from subjects exposed to, actively infected with, or recovered from COVID-19 were included in the dataset. The sample metadata nearly always contained a de-identified subject ID, COVID-19 status, age in years and sex. The prospective study material was composed of cDNA or gDNA derived from T cells, B-cell-depleted T cells, or PBMCs. Where HLA class I and class II types were available, the types were taken from metadata supplied by the sample provider, not from assay-based typing. Paper-wide results and their limitations: The amount of clinical and demographic metadata varied by source and participant and was provided uncurated.

Remarks on this clone: No cognate antigen has been identified for it. Base qualities are not provided; no much larger clone lies one nucleotide away.

At the junction V is shortened by 6 bases and J by 1 base; bases outside the gene matches: 3. The germline V gene yields SGHTA for CDR1 and FQGTGA for CDR2. The CDR3 has 17 amino acids, counting the end cysteine and phenylalanine. Of the read, only the CDR3 DNA is kept; its 51 bases are in frame from base 1. The collaborating institutions used their own protocols to collect whole blood in K2EDTA tubes. For TCRbeta analysis, collaborator samples were shipped as frozen whole blood, as isolated PBMCs, or as DNA extracted from either sample type. TCRbeta CDR3 regions were amplified from genomic DNA by means of the immunoSEQ Assay, a bias-controlled multiplex PCR. The authors' analysis ran thus. The number of nucleated cells in each sample was estimated by amplification of reference gene primers within the assay. To quantify the absolute abundance of each unique TCRbeta CDR3 rearrangement, sequence reads were collapsed and filtered. For each sample, productive Simpson clonality was calculated by taking the square root of Simpson's diversity index across productive rearrangements. TCRdb obtained this table from immuneACCESS and retained in-frame rearrangements with V and J assigned. These tables miss some clones; where compared with another copy, unresolved V genes account for less than half of the shortfall, and the remainder is unexplained. V, J and clone size are taken as reported in that table, and D and trimming were inferred from the DNA itself. This sample comprises roughly 200,000 clones, 80% to 90% of them detected only once. The ten top clones hold 2.5% to 3.5% of the sample.

This receptor chain uses TRBV7-3 and TRBJ2-2, and TRBD2 matches 15 of the central bases. The sequencing sample was made of peripheral blood. This receptor was identified in a man between 60 and 75 years old with acute or convalescent COVID-19. The nucleotide sequence reads as follows: TGTGCCAGCAGTCCGGGACTAGCGGGAGGGAACACCGGGGAGCTGTTTTTT. Translated, it reads CASSPGLAGGNTGELFF.